This is a list of T cell receptor beta chains from one sample in a study of blood T cell repertoires in COVID-19. Profiling relied on immunoSEQ multiplex PCR, and the TCRdb table lists in-frame clones only, not all of them. The data show about 180,000 clones, approximately 86% seen once. Sequenced material: peripheral blood. The receptors here all came from a woman in her 30s with active or convalescent COVID-19. CDR3s include the opening cysteine and the closing phenylalanine or tryptophan. The D gene is left open where the match is weak. Size tells how often a clone was seen (once, few, many) or the class of an expanded clone, and some rows leave it out.

>TRBV5-4|.|.|TRBJ2-1
CASRDSGQGVEQFF
TGTGCCAGCAGGGACTCGGGACAAGGGGTTGAGCAGTTCTTC
>TRBV11-3|.|.|TRBJ1-2
CASSDVRSISYGYTF
TGTGCCAGCAGCGATGTGAGGAGTATTAGCTATGGCTACACCTTC
>TRBV11-3|.|.|TRBJ2-1
CASSLELAGTPYNEQFF
TGTGCCAGCAGCTTAGAGCTCGCCGGGACACCTTACAATGAGCAGTTCTTC
>TRBV10-1|once|TRBD1|TRBJ2-7
CASSGTGTYEQYF
TGCGCCAGCAGTGGGACAGGGACCTACGAGCAGTACTTC
>TRBV6-2/TRBV6-3|once|.|TRBJ2-3
CASSWVGLNTDTQYF
TGTGCCAGCAGTTGGGTGGGACTTAACACAGATACGCAGTATTTT
>TRBV4-2|.|.|TRBJ1-1
CASSPQKGRGNTEAFF
TGTGCCAGCAGCCCCCAGAAAGGTAGGGGGAACACTGAAGCTTTCTTT
>TRBV2|.|TRBD1|TRBJ1-1
CASSRDRGLNTEAFF
TGTGCCAGCTCCCGGGACAGGGGCTTGAACACTGAAGCTTTCTTT
>TRBV30|.|.|TRBJ1-2
CAGDRRYGYTF
TGTGCCGGAGACAGGAGATATGGCTACACCTTC
>TRBV24-1|.|TRBD1|TRBJ1-1
CATSDDRVTEAFF
TGTGCCACCAGTGATGACAGGGTGACTGAAGCTTTCTTT
>TRBV2|.|.|TRBJ1-5
CASSEFINQPQHF
TGTGCCAGCAGTGAGTTTATTAATCAGCCCCAGCATTTT
>TRBV30|few|.|TRBJ2-2
CAWSSDYTGELFF
TGTGCCTGGAGTTCGGACTACACCGGGGAGCTGTTTTTT
>TRBV28|.|TRBD1|TRBJ1-3
CASSLTAGGKHGNTIYF
TGTGCCAGCAGTTTAACCGCAGGGGGGAAACATGGAAACACCATATATTTT
>TRBV28|.|.|TRBJ1-3
CASSSWDISGNTIYF
TGTGCCAGCAGTTCATGGGACATCTCTGGAAACACCATATATTTT
>TRBV13|few|.|TRBJ2-7
CASSLVPSAYEQYF
TGTGCCAGCAGCTTAGTCCCTTCGGCCTACGAGCAGTACTTC
>TRBV7-8|.|.|TRBJ1-5
CASSLRFTGNQPQHF
TGTGCCAGCAGCTTACGATTTACAGGGAATCAGCCCCAGCATTTT
>TRBV11-3|.|TRBD2|TRBJ2-3
CASSPGGELGDTQYF
TGTGCCAGCAGCCCTGGGGGGGAATTGGGGGATACGCAGTATTTT
>TRBV6-5|.|TRBD1|TRBJ1-3
CASRQDRGPGNTIYF
TGTGCCAGCAGGCAAGACAGGGGTCCGGGAAACACCATATATTTT
>TRBV11-2|.|TRBD1|TRBJ1-1
CASSFGIASGGNTEAFF
TGTGCCAGCAGCTTCGGGATTGCGTCAGGGGGGAACACTGAAGCTTTCTTT
>TRBV4-1|.|.|TRBJ2-1
CASSSVPGLENEQFF
TGCGCCAGCAGCTCAGTCCCGGGACTGGAAAATGAGCAGTTCTTC
>TRBV19|.|TRBD1|TRBJ2-7
CASSPAPPGQDEQYF
TGTGCCAGTAGTCCCGCCCCCCCGGGACAGGACGAGCAGTACTTC
>TRBV3-1/TRBV3-2|.|.|TRBJ1-2
CASSPRLAVNYGYTF
TGTGCCAGCAGCCCAAGATTGGCGGTTAACTATGGCTACACCTTC
>TRBV12-3/TRBV12-4|once|.|TRBJ2-1
CASRSGAYNEQFF
TGTGCCAGCCGGTCTGGAGCATACAATGAGCAGTTCTTC
>TRBV18|.|.|TRBJ1-6
CASSPGRGSPLHF
TGTGCCAGCTCACCCGGCAGGGGTTCACCCCTCCACTTT
>TRBV19|.|TRBD1|TRBJ2-3
CASSRGQGYSTDTQYF
TGTGCCAGTAGTCGAGGACAGGGGTATAGCACAGATACGCAGTATTTT
>TRBV19|.|.|TRBJ2-3
CASRAATDTQYF
TGTGCCAGTAGGGCGGCCACAGATACGCAGTATTTT
>TRBV25-1|once|.|TRBJ1-3
CASSRASSSGNTIYF
TGTGCCAGCAGCAGGGCTTCGAGCTCTGGAAACACCATATATTTT
>TRBV12-5|.|.|TRBJ1-2
CASGSTTAPNYGYTF
TGTGCTAGTGGTTCTACGACAGCCCCAAACTATGGCTACACCTTC
>TRBV6-2/TRBV6-3|.|.|TRBJ1-2
CASSPTDSFANYGYTF
TGTGCCAGCAGTCCCACAGATTCTTTTGCTAACTATGGCTACACCTTC
>TRBV15|.|TRBD1|TRBJ2-2
CATSRGPGQGITGELFF
TGTGCCACCAGCAGGGGTCCGGGACAGGGTATCACCGGGGAGCTGTTTTTT
>TRBV5-1|.|TRBD1|TRBJ2-1
CASSHRTGAGDNEQFF
TGCGCCAGCAGCCACCGGACAGGGGCCGGCGACAATGAGCAGTTCTTC
>TRBV19|.|.|TRBJ1-1
CASSTGLMNTEAFF
TGTGCCAGTAGTACGGGACTGATGAACACTGAAGCTTTCTTT
>TRBV30|.|.|TRBJ1-1
CAWSVQENTEAFF
TGTGCCTGGAGTGTACAGGAGAACACTGAAGCTTTCTTT
>TRBV7-6|.|TRBD1|TRBJ1-5
CASSKGTAGNQPQHF
TGTGCCAGCAGCAAGGGGACAGCCGGTAATCAGCCCCAGCATTTT
>TRBV6-6|.|.|TRBJ2-7
CASSLRGGQRRGYEQYF
TGTGCCAGCAGTCTCCGAGGCGGACAGCGCCGAGGCTACGAGCAGTACTTC
>TRBV7-2|.|.|TRBJ2-7
CASSFKAGTYEQYF
TGTGCCAGCAGCTTTAAAGCGGGCACCTACGAGCAGTACTTC
>TRBV4-1|.|.|TRBJ1-4
CASSAQGEEKLFF
TGCGCCAGCAGCGCACAGGGTGAAGAAAAACTGTTTTTT
>TRBV7-9|many|TRBD1|TRBJ1-2
CASSLGTAYGYTF
TGTGCCAGCAGCTTGGGGACAGCCTATGGCTACACCTTC
>TRBV13|.|TRBD1|TRBJ2-7
CASRPYGQARDEQYF
TGTGCCAGCAGACCTTACGGACAGGCCCGGGACGAGCAGTACTTC